The 19 T cell receptor beta chains below all came from one sample that was sequenced in a study of blood T cell repertoires in COVID-19 (dated by TCRdb to about 2020). Receptors were amplified or captured by the immunoSEQ multiplex PCR assay. Imported from immuneACCESS, the table was reduced by TCRdb to in-frame sequences with V and J called. These copies leave out some clones; in studies compared against another copy, an unresolved V gene accounts for under half, and the cause of the remainder is not known. The sample table holds 65,000 to 80,000 clones, of which about four fifths were seen once. The top ten hold 21% of the sample. The sample comprised peripheral blood. Receptors originate from a human donor in a cohort sampled during active COVID-19.

Turning to this clone: Distinct nucleotide sequences in the sample also encode this CDR3. The rearrangement links TRBV19 to TRBJ2-3; possibly TRBD2 for D (6 bases). The CDR3 covers 13 residues. The germline V and J ends were trimmed by 5 bases and 3 bases, with 9 bases remaining between them. Per germline, CDR1 LNHDA and CDR2 SQIVND (reference sequence). CDR3 coding DNA: TGTGCCAGTAGTGGCGGGGCAACAGATACGCAGTATTTT. Its translation: CASSGGATDTQYF.

V gene TRBV5-1 combines with J gene TRBJ1-1; D remains unclear. Germline V gene lookup returns CDR1 SGHRS and CDR2 YFSETQ. CDR3 length equals 15 residues. Trimming cost V 0 bases and J 2 bases, with 11 bases left between them. The CDR3 DNA reads TGCGCCAGCAGCTTGGCCTGGAGTGAAAACACTGAAGCTTTCTTT. It specifies CASSLAWSENTEAFF.

The V gene is TRBV2, the J gene TRBJ2-7; D possibly corresponds to TRBD2 (6 bases). CDR3 length: 14 residues. V was cut by 0 bases and J by 6 bases, with 12 bases left in between. Germline CDR1 and CDR2: SNHLY and FYNNEI. CDR3 loop: CASSEAEGFGEQYF. The DNA for the CDR3 is TGTGCCAGCAGTGAAGCGGAGGGGTTCGGCGAGCAGTACTTC. Together with reference TRBV2 and TRBJ2-7, the CDR3 gives the full variable domain: EPEVTQTPSHQVTQMGQEVILRCVPISNHLYFYWYRQILGQKVEFLVSFYNNEISEKSEIFDDQFSVERPDGSNFTLKIRSTKLEDSAMYFCASSEAEGFGEQYFGPGTRLTVT.

This sequence joins TRBV27 and TRBJ1-1; D possibly corresponds to TRBD1 (5 bases). Germline CDR1 MNHEY, CDR2 SMNVEV (reference sequence). Between the trimmed V and J ends, which lost 9 bases and 6 bases, there was a span of 20 bases. The CDR3 is 14 residues long. Here the CDR3 reads CASKSPGGSPEAFF. Here the CDR3 DNA reads TGTGCCAGTAAGTCGCCCGGGGGTAGTCCTGAAGCTTTCTTT.

The J gene is TRBJ1-2, the V gene TRBV15, with 9 bases matching TRBD1. Looked up from germline, CDR1 is LNHNV and CDR2 is YYDKDF (reference sequence). The CDR3 extends over 16 amino acids. V was pared by 4 bases and J by 7 bases, with 13 bases of the junction left unmatched. For the CDR3, the DNA is TGTGCCACCAGCAAAACAACAGGGGGCCCCTTAGGTGGCTACACCTTC. Encoded protein: CATSKTTGGPLGGYTF.

The chain joins TRBV29-1 to TRBJ2-7; D is uncertain. This CDR3 has 13 amino acids. V lost 4 bases and J lost 0, with 10 bases in between. Germline CDR1 SQVTM, CDR2 ANQGSEA. The CDR3 here is CSVASRSSYEQYF. The CDR3 coding sequence is TGCAGCGTTGCTTCCCGCAGCTCCTACGAGCAGTACTTC.

The CDR3 sequence is CASSFSGGGHNEQFF. The CDR3 DNA is TGTGCCAGCAGCTTTAGCGGGGGGGGCCACAATGAGCAGTTCTTC. The V call is TRBV3-1 (or the pseudogene TRBV3-2), the J call TRBJ2-1; 11 nucleotides align to TRBD2. V trimming: 5 bases; J trimming: 5 bases; junction bases outside the gene matches: 5. Germline values: CDR1 LGHDT, CDR2 YNNKEL (reference sequence). The CDR3 is 15 amino acids.

This clone was detected once. The chain combines TRBV7-2 with TRBJ2-5; D might be TRBD1 (6 bases). Germline values: CDR1 SGHTA, CDR2 FQGNSA. The length of the CDR3 is 14 residues. V was pared by 1 base and J by 4 bases, with 10 bases between. This CDR3 reads CASSLEGGVETQYF. In DNA, the CDR3 is TGTGCCAGCAGCTTAGAAGGGGGAGTAGAGACCCAGTACTTC.

The chain couples TRBV5-4 to TRBJ2-7, with 10 bases matching TRBD2. The V segment lost 4 bases and the J segment 0 bases; nucleotides outside the gene matches: 7. CDR1 and CDR2 (germline): SGHNT, YYREEE (reference sequence). The length of the CDR3 is 16 residues. The DNA for the CDR3 is TGTGCCAGCAGCAAGGGCCCTAGCGGGAGCTCCTACGAGCAGTACTTC. Encoded protein: CASSKGPSGSSYEQYF.

The chain recombines TRBV29-1 with TRBJ2-1; D perhaps matches TRBD2 (7 bases). The V end lost 7 bases, the J end lost 5 bases, and 18 bases lay between the germline ends. The CDR3 covers 14 residues. Germline loops: CDR1 SQVTM, CDR2 ANQGSEA. CDR3 DNA sequence: TGCAGCGGGGAGGGGGACCTCACAAACAATGAGCAGTTCTTC. Its translation is CSGEGDLTNNEQFF.

This rearrangement joins TRBV4-2 to TRBJ1-3, with D hard to call. This CDR3 region has 16 residues. Germline CDR1 LGHNA, CDR2 YNFKEQ. V lost 0 bases to trimming and J lost 6 bases, with 15 bases between them. The CDR3 here is CASSQDTVITENTIYF. The CDR3, as DNA: TGTGCCAGCAGCCAAGACACAGTCATTACGGAAAACACCATATATTTT.

The rearrangement joins TRBV7-2 to TRBJ1-2, with D unresolved. Trimming cost V 1 base and J 8 bases, with 14 bases left between them. The CDR3 contains 14 residues. The germline V gene has CDR1 SGHTA and CDR2 FQGNSA. CDR3 nucleotide sequence: TGTGCCAGCAGCTTAGTCCAGGCCGTGAGCGGCTACACCTTC. This encodes CASSLVQAVSGYTF.

The genes are TRBV5-4 and TRBJ2-2; 7 bases are a match to TRBD2. Germline V gene data show CDR1 as SGHNT and CDR2 as YYREEE (reference sequence). J gave up 0 bases and V 1 base, and 6 bases lay outside the gene matches. The CDR3 extends over 17 amino acids. The CDR3 loop reads CASSLWVGGSNTGELFF. Here the CDR3 DNA reads TGTGCCAGCAGCTTGTGGGTCGGGGGGTCGAACACCGGGGAGCTGTTTTTT.

The chain has TRBV18 and TRBJ2-5; D might be TRBD1 (5 bases). V was pared by 2 bases and J by 1 base, with 5 bases between. The germline gives CDR1 KGHSH, CDR2 LQKENI. The CDR3 length is 13 residues. CDR3 in DNA: TGTGCCAGCTCACCAGGGGCCCAAGAGACCCAGTACTTC. This translates into CASSPGAQETQYF.

The chain recombines TRBV6-6 with TRBJ1-1, with 8 bases lining up with TRBD1. From germline, CDR1 is MNHNY and CDR2 SVGAGI (reference sequence). CDR3 length: 12 amino acids. After removal of 10 bases from V and 11 bases from J, the junction contained 12 bases not matched to a gene. CDR3 nucleotide sequence: TGTGCCACCAAACAAGGACAGGGCGAGGCTTTCTTT. Its protein is CATKQGQGEAFF.

This rearrangement joins TRBV11-3 to TRBJ2-1, with D possibly matching TRBD2 (6 bases). This CDR3 spans 14 amino acids. The V end was cut by 1 base, the J end by 4 bases, with 8 bases between. Germline V gene lookup returns CDR1 SGHNT and CDR2 YENEEA. The CDR3 region has the DNA TGTGCCAGCAGCTTAGCGGGGGAATACAATGAGCAGTTCTTC. As protein: CASSLAGEYNEQFF.

This sequence joins TRBV28 and TRBJ2-5; 12 bases map to TRBD2. Losses at the gene ends were 6 bases for V and 5 bases for J; bases not matched to a gene: 4. Germline V lookup: CDR1 MDHEN, CDR2 SYDVKM. There are 14 residues in the CDR3. The CDR3 DNA reads as TGTGCCAGCAGCCTAGCGGGAGGGTGGGAGACCCAGTACTTC. Amino acid sequence: CASSLAGGWETQYF.

The J gene is TRBJ2-5, the V gene TRBV7-2; TRBD2 aligns across 12 bases. From germline, CDR1 is SGHTA and CDR2 FQGNSA. V was clipped by 1 base and J by 7 bases; unmatched bases: 4. This CDR3 is built from 15 residues. CDR3 coding DNA: TGTGCCAGCAGCTTAGAGTCTAGCGGGGGGGGGACCCAGTACTTC. Translated: CASSLESSGGGTQYF. Variable domain in full (rest from reference TRBV7-2 and TRBJ2-5): GAGVSQSPSNKVTEKGKDVELRCDPISGHTALYWYRQSLGQGLEFLIYFQGNSAPDKSGLPSDRFSAERTGGSVSTLTIQRTQQEDSAVYLCASSLESSGGGTQYFGPGTRLLVL.

This chain links TRBV6-5 with TRBJ2-1, with D hard to call. The CDR3 extends over 15 amino acids. The germline V gene has CDR1 MNHEY and CDR2 SVGAGI. V was pared by 4 bases and J by 6 bases, with 16 bases between. The CDR3 loop reads CASSSSYLVINEQFF. The CDR3 DNA reads as TGTGCCAGCAGTTCCTCATACCTAGTTATCAATGAGCAGTTCTTC.